Below are 30 T cell receptor beta chains sequenced from a single sample in a study of shared clonotypes between healthy human individuals. CD45RO-negative, CCR7-selected cells formed the naive CD8 fraction, which excluded terminally differentiated effector memory CD45RA+ cells. Repertoires were generated with immunoSEQ multiplex PCR, while TCRdb's copy carries only in-frame clones and drops some. Found here are around 2,000,000 clones, about 92% of them singletons; the top ten hold more than 1.5%. Sequencing was performed on naive CD8+ T cells from PBMCs. Receptors were obtained from a man aged 18-30 years in good health. Some clones in this sample may be carry-over from other donors' samples.

The chain carries TRBV6-6 and TRBJ1-1; TRBD1 agrees at 10 bases. V trimming: 5 bases; J trimming: 4 bases; junction bases outside the gene matches: 10. CDR1 and CDR2 from the germline V gene are MNHNY and SVGAGI (reference sequence). The CDR3 contains 16 residues. The CDR3, as DNA: TGTGCCAGCAGTCCTATTCCGGGACAGGGGATCACTGAAGCTTTCTTT. The encoded protein is CASSPIPGQGITEAFF.

The V and J genes are TRBV6-5 and TRBJ1-1; 8 nucleotides line up with TRBD1. The length of the CDR3 is 13 residues. Germline V lookup: CDR1 MNHEY, CDR2 SVGAGI. Unmatched junction bases numbered 12, after V lost 6 bases and J lost 12 bases. The CDR3 sequence is CASRYDRGDRTFF. In DNA form, the CDR3 reads TGTGCCAGCAGATACGACAGGGGAGATAGAACTTTCTTT.

This clone was observed once. V and J are TRBV19 and TRBJ2-7; D is possibly TRBD2 (6 bases). Trimming took 1 base from V and 3 from J, leaving 13 bases between them. The CDR3 sequence is 15 residues long. Germline assignment: CDR1 LNHDA and CDR2 SQIVND (reference sequence). This CDR3 is CASSIGGGLGYEQYF. The CDR3 DNA reads as TGTGCCAGTAGTATAGGTGGGGGACTCGGCTACGAGCAGTACTTC.

J is TRBJ2-1 and V is TRBV7-2; 7 positions match TRBD2. The ends lost 2 bases at V and 4 bases at J; junction bases unmatched: 17. The CDR3 extends over 19 amino acids. Germline CDR1 SGHTA, CDR2 FQGNSA. The CDR3 spells CASSLRSISWDYQYNEQFF. CDR3 coding DNA: TGTGCCAGCAGCTTACGTTCGATTTCGTGGGACTACCAATACAATGAGCAGTTCTTC. The whole variable domain, remainder taken from reference TRBV7-2 and TRBJ2-1, is GAGVSQSPSNKVTEKGKDVELRCDPISGHTALYWYRQSLGQGLEFLIYFQGNSAPDKSGLPSDRFSAERTGGSVSTLTIQRTQQEDSAVYLCASSLRSISWDYQYNEQFFGPGTRLTVL.

The chain has TRBV4-2 and TRBJ2-7; D assignment may be TRBD1 or TRBD2 (5 bases each). V lost 6 bases to trimming and J lost 3 bases, with 15 bases between them. The germline CDR1 and CDR2 sequences are LGHNA and YNFKEQ. This CDR3 region has 14 residues. The DNA for the CDR3 is TGTGCCAGCAGGCCCCCGGGACCAAACTACGAGCAGTACTTC. The encoded protein is CASRPPGPNYEQYF.

The V and J genes are TRBV14 and TRBJ1-1; D ambiguous. The germline V gene encodes CDR1 SGHDN and CDR2 FVKESK. There are 16 residues in the CDR3. The ends were cut back, 4 bases at V and 1 base at J, with 16 bases in the middle. The CDR3 is CASSLGLLIRNTEAFF. The CDR3 DNA sequence: TGTGCCAGCAGCCTAGGCTTGTTGATAAGGAACACTGAAGCTTTCTTT.

To note about this clone: The sample contains more than one DNA sequence encoding this CDR3. J is TRBJ2-7 and V is TRBV6-5; D is unresolved. Germline lookup yields CDR1 MNHEY and CDR2 SVGAGI. V lost 0 bases and J lost 4, with 7 bases in between. The CDR3 runs to 13 residues. This CDR3 reads CASSYSTAYEQYF. The CDR3 coding sequence is TGTGCCAGCAGTTACTCGACGGCGTACGAGCAGTACTTC.

This CDR3 reads CASGSSYNEQFF. In nucleotides, the CDR3 is TGTGCCAGTGGGTCATCCTACAATGAGCAGTTCTTC. This sequence joins TRBV6-1 and TRBJ2-1; D uncertain. There are 12 residues in the CDR3. V lost 9 bases to trimming and J lost 1 base, with 7 bases between them. Germline loops: CDR1 MNHNS, CDR2 SASEGT.

In regard to this clone: Other DNA sequences of this sample code for an identical CDR3. This sequence joins TRBV7-9 and TRBJ2-1; unclear D gene. The germline CDR1 and CDR2 sequences are SEHNR and FQNEAQ (reference sequence). Between the trimmed V and J ends, which lost 3 bases and 6 bases, there was a span of 6 bases. CDR3 length equals 12 residues. CDR3 region: CASSFPLNEQFF. The CDR3 bases are TGTGCCAGCAGCTTCCCCCTCAATGAGCAGTTCTTC.

This clone was seen just once. This chain links TRBV19 with TRBJ2-7; a possible D gene is TRBD2 (7 bases). Germline V gives CDR1 LNHDA, CDR2 SQIVND (reference sequence). The CDR3 consists of 14 residues. V was trimmed by 6 bases and J by 0 bases, leaving 12 bases between them. CDR3 region: CASRGGPSSYEQYF. The CDR3 coding sequence is TGTGCCAGTAGGGGGGGGCCCAGCTCCTACGAGCAGTACTTC.

The chain carries TRBV7-2 and TRBJ1-2; D is possibly TRBD1 (6 bases). In germline, CDR1 is SGHTA, CDR2 FQGNSA. This CDR3 has 16 amino acids. V dropped 5 bases and J dropped 4 bases, with 20 bases sitting between them. The CDR3 bases are TGTGCCAGCAGCGGACGCCGGGACACCTTACGCTATGGCTACACCTTC. Translation gives CASSGRRDTLRYGYTF. The complete variable domain, with remaining parts taken from reference TRBV7-2 and TRBJ1-2, reads GAGVSQSPSNKVTEKGKDVELRCDPISGHTALYWYRQSLGQGLEFLIYFQGNSAPDKSGLPSDRFSAERTGGSVSTLTIQRTQQEDSAVYLCASSGRRDTLRYGYTFGSGTRLTVV.

The rearrangement joins TRBV6-1 to TRBJ2-7; 8 bases agree with TRBD1. The germline V gene encodes CDR1 MNHNS and CDR2 SASEGT. The length of the CDR3 is 14 residues. V shed 8 bases, J shed 2 bases, and the junction held 8 bases outside the gene matches. The CDR3 spells CASGGTGMTYEQYF. The CDR3 DNA sequence: TGTGCCAGCGGTGGGACAGGAATGACCTACGAGCAGTACTTC.

This CDR3 is CASSSNWGQSPSGAYSYNEQFF. The CDR3 DNA is TGTGCCAGCAGCTCCAACTGGGGGCAGTCGCCTAGCGGGGCGTATTCCTACAATGAGCAGTTCTTC. The chain uses TRBV7-6 and TRBJ2-1, with 9 bases identical to TRBD2. The CDR3 totals 22 residues. Germline CDR1 is SGHVS and CDR2 is FNYEAQ. With V trimmed by 4 bases and J by 1 base, 23 bases remained unmatched.

The V gene is TRBV4-2, the J gene TRBJ1-1; D call uncertain. This CDR3 contains 16 residues. Deletions cut 1 base from V and 5 bases from J, with 17 bases between. Germline lookup yields CDR1 LGHNA and CDR2 YNFKEQ. The CDR3 nucleotides read TGTGCCAGCAGCCAAGGTGGAATCTCCTTAGGGACTGAAGCTTTCTTT. Protein sequence: CASSQGGISLGTEAFF.

This sequence joins TRBV9 and TRBJ1-2; 9 bases agree with TRBD1. The CDR3 loop spans 15 amino acids. The germline V gene has CDR1 SGDLS and CDR2 YYNGEE. After removal of 3 bases from V and 8 bases from J, the junction contained 11 bases not matched to a gene. This CDR3 reads CASSEPPGQGAGYTF. The CDR3 coding sequence is TGTGCCAGCAGCGAACCTCCGGGACAGGGAGCGGGCTACACCTTC. Full variable domain (missing parts from reference TRBV9 and TRBJ1-2): DSGVTQTPKHLITATGQRVTLRCSPRSGDLSVYWYQQSLDQGLQFLIQYYNGEERAKGNILERFSAQQFPDLHSELNLSSLELGDSALYFCASSEPPGQGAGYTFGSGTRLTVV.

This chain uses TRBV7-9 with TRBJ2-7, with a possible D match to TRBD2 (5 bases). The ends were cut back, 3 bases at V and 7 bases at J, with 7 bases in the middle. CDR3 length: 11 amino acids. Per germline, CDR1 SEHNR and CDR2 FQNEAQ (reference sequence). The CDR3 region is CASSFGEEQYF. The CDR3 DNA is TGTGCCAGCAGCTTCGGGGAGGAGCAGTACTTC.

The chain carries TRBV6-6 and TRBJ2-5, with D possibly matching TRBD2 (7 bases). This CDR3 is 15 amino acids long. V was cut by 1 base and J by 1 base, with 10 bases left in between. Germline CDR1 reads MNHNY; CDR2 reads SVGAGI (reference sequence). The CDR3 nucleotides are TGTGCCAGCAGTTACTTGCGGGGGCTCCAAGAGACCCAGTACTTC. Translating it yields CASSYLRGLQETQYF.

The sample holds one count of this clone. The same CDR3 arises from other DNA sequences in this sample as well. The V gene is TRBV6-5, the J gene TRBJ2-1, with unresolved D. Germline V gene sequence: CDR1 MNHEY, CDR2 SVGAGI. This CDR3 region has 13 residues. Trimming stripped 5 bases from V and 4 bases from J, with 9 bases between. CDR3 bases: TGTGCCAGCAGTCCCCTGGGATACAATGAGCAGTTCTTC. The encoded protein is CASSPLGYNEQFF.

The chain recombines TRBV27 with TRBJ2-3; D perhaps matches TRBD2 (6 bases). CDR1 and CDR2 (germline): MNHEY, SMNVEV (reference sequence). V was cut by 1 base and J by 2 bases, with 25 bases left in between. This CDR3 has 20 residues. The CDR3 loop reads CASSLLTPTGVRLDTDTQYF. The CDR3 DNA is TGTGCCAGCAGTTTATTGACCCCAACGGGGGTAAGGCTTGACACAGATACGCAGTATTTT.

A remark on this clone: The CDR3 does not close with the conserved phenylalanine or tryptophan, likely indicating a read error. The DNA is omitted, as the CDR3 cannot be located on it reliably, and the CDR3 follows TCRdb's listing. The chain couples TRBV23-1 to TRBJ1-2; the DNA was not compared with TRBD1, the D call given in the table. TRBV23-1 is an ORF, with its function uncertain. The CDR3 spans 10 amino acids, including both terminal residues. CDR3 sequence reads: CASSPRTGPV.

The rearrangement uses TRBV7-9 and TRBJ1-2; 9 positions match TRBD1. CDR3 length: 13 amino acids. J gave up 4 bases and V 5 bases, and 2 bases lay outside the gene matches. CDR1 is SEHNR and CDR2 is FQNEAQ in the germline V gene (reference sequence). DNA of the CDR3: TGTGCCAGCAGCAGGGACAGGGTCTATGGCTACACCTTC. Translating it yields CASSRDRVYGYTF. Filled out from reference TRBV7-9 and TRBJ1-2, the complete variable domain reads DTGVSQNPRHKITKRGQNVTFRCDPISEHNRLYWYRQTLGQGPEFLTYFQNEAQLEKSRLLSDRFSAERPKGSFSTLEIQRTEQGDSAMYLCASSRDRVYGYTFGSGTRLTVV.

The V and J genes are TRBV5-1 and TRBJ2-2, with D perhaps TRBD1 or TRBD2 (5 bases each). The V end lost 2 bases, the J end lost 8 bases, and 10 bases lay between the germline ends. Germline values: CDR1 SGHRS, CDR2 YFSETQ. There are 13 residues in the CDR3. The CDR3 bases are TGCGCCAGCAGCTTACAGGTAGCGGGGGAGCTGTTTTTT. Its protein is CASSLQVAGELFF.

The CDR3 DNA reads as TGTGCCAGCAGCTTGAAACAGGGGTTCATCTCACCCCTCCACTTT. Its translation: CASSLKQGFISPLHF. J is TRBJ1-6 and V is TRBV5-6; the match to TRBD1 covers 7 bases. The CDR3 spans 15 residues. V lost 1 base, J lost 10 bases, and 8 bases stayed unmatched. Germline V gene data show CDR1 as SGHDT and CDR2 as YYEEEE.

The CDR3 spells CASSYSTVMGHNEQFF. The CDR3 DNA reads as TGTGCCAGCAGCTACTCGACCGTGATGGGGCACAATGAGCAGTTCTTC. The chain combines TRBV7-3 with TRBJ2-1, with D maybe TRBD1 (5 bases). V gave up 4 bases and J gave up 5 bases, with 18 bases separating them. The CDR3 spans 16 residues. Germline V gene data show CDR1 as SGHTA and CDR2 as FQGTGA. The full variable domain, in which reference TRBV7-3 and TRBJ2-1 provide the parts outside the CDR3, is GAGVSQTPSNKVTEKGKYVELRCDPISGHTALYWYRQSLGQGPEFLIYFQGTGAADDSGLPNDRFFAVRPEGSVSTLKIQRTERGDSAVYLCASSYSTVMGHNEQFFGPGTRLTVL.

V is TRBV7-9 and J is TRBJ2-1; D is tentatively TRBD1 or TRBD2 (5 bases each). The V gene's germline CDR1 is SEHNR and CDR2 FQNEAQ (reference sequence). The CDR3 has 15 residues. Trimming shortened V by 2 bases and J by 10 bases, and 18 bases separated the two germline ends. The CDR3 reads CASSLLHGARNEQFF. The DNA of the CDR3 is TGTGCCAGCAGCTTATTGCACGGGGCGCGGAACGAGCAGTTCTTC.

The chain has TRBV28 and TRBJ2-5; 7 bases line up with TRBD2. This CDR3 region has 12 residues. V shed 10 bases, J shed 3 bases, and the junction held 5 bases outside the gene matches. CDR1 and CDR2 (germline): MDHEN, SYDVKM. The CDR3 is CAIAGVEETQYF. CDR3 DNA sequence: TGTGCCATCGCGGGAGTGGAAGAGACCCAGTACTTC.

The V gene is TRBV5-1, the J gene TRBJ1-3; no clear D. With 1 base removed from V and 0 bases from J, the gap between germline ends came to 8 bases. This CDR3 has 15 amino acids. CDR1 is SGHRS and CDR2 is YFSETQ in the germline V gene. The DNA of the CDR3 is TGCGCCAGCAGCTTGTGGCCTGACTCTGGAAACACCATATATTTT. Its translation: CASSLWPDSGNTIYF.

V gene TRBV10-2 combines with J gene TRBJ2-7, with 7 bases matching TRBD1. Germline V gene data show CDR1 as WSHSY and CDR2 as SAAADI. The CDR3 contains 13 residues. J lost 3 bases, V lost 6 bases, and 5 bases had no gene match. The CDR3 is CASSLTGRYEQYF. The CDR3 DNA follows: TGCGCCAGCAGCTTGACAGGGCGCTACGAGCAGTACTTC.

The rearrangement joins TRBV6-5 to TRBJ1-2, with TRBD1 matching over 7 bases. The junction had 9 bases not matched to a gene; V was cut back by 6 bases and J by 8 bases. The germline gives CDR1 MNHEY, CDR2 SVGAGI. CDR3 size: 13 residues. The CDR3 region has the DNA TGTGCCAGCAGGACAGGGTTCCTATCAGGCTACACCTTC. Amino acids: CASRTGFLSGYTF.

This chain links TRBV9 with TRBJ2-6; D could derive from TRBD1 or TRBD2 (5 bases each). V lost 0 bases to trimming and J lost 1 base, with 20 bases between them. Looked up from germline, CDR1 is SGDLS and CDR2 is YYNGEE. This CDR3 is 20 amino acids long. The CDR3 bases are TGTGCCAGCAGCGTAGGCCGGGCAGGGAGAGGTACTTCTGGGGCCAACGTCCTGACTTTC. Protein product: CASSVGRAGRGTSGANVLTF.